The 24 T cell receptor beta chains in this list originate from one sample, sequenced in a study of T cells in women clearing cervical HPV infection. Clones were read by immunoSEQ multiplex PCR, and TCRdb kept only the in-frame ones, dropping some. Recorded for this sample: about 21,000 clones. The sequenced sample consisted of blood buffy coat. The source of these receptors is a woman aged 18 to 75 with a cervical HPV16 infection that either progressed to CIN3+ or cleared (not recorded which).

Notes on this clone: The read terminates 3 residues before the CDR3 end, so the remaining end is supplied by the germline J gene. The rearrangement joins TRBV7-9 to TRBJ2-4, with D perhaps matching TRBD1 (5 bases). This CDR3 spans 13 amino acids. Germline V lookup: CDR1 SEHNR, CDR2 FQNEAQ (reference sequence). The ends were cut back, 3 bases at V and 9 bases at J, with 12 bases in the middle. The sequenced CDR3 bases are TGTGCCAGCAGCTTCAAGGAAAGGGGCATT. Its protein product is CASSFKERGI. The CDR3 reads in full as CASSFKERGIQYF.

The DNA read from the CDR3 is TGTGCCAGCAGCTTGGACAGGGGGGTCTATGGC. Translating it yields CASSLDRGVYG. The full CDR3 protein reads CASSLDRGVYGYTF. This chain connects TRBV13 to TRBJ1-2, with 10 bases aligning to TRBD1. From the germline J gene comes the end of the CDR3, since the read stops 3 residues before it. CDR3 length: 14 residues. Trimming cost V 3 bases and J 4 bases; bases outside gene matches: 2. CDR1 is PRHDT and CDR2 is FYEKMQ in the germline V gene (reference sequence).

The covered CDR3 bases are TGTGCCAGGAACACCCTACAGGGTAGGCATGAG. Its translation: CARNTLQGRHE. The complete CDR3 reads CARNTLQGRHEQFF. The chain is built from TRBV2 and TRBJ2-1; a possible D gene is TRBD1 (6 bases). The CDR3 is cut off 3 residues early in the read; its end comes from the germline J gene. From germline, CDR1 is SNHLY and CDR2 FYNNEI. There are 14 residues in the CDR3. The V end lost 9 bases, the J end lost 8 bases, and 20 bases lay between the germline ends.

With respect to this clone: Sequencing ends 3 residues short of the CDR3 end; the germline J gene provides the rest. This chain links TRBV25-1 with TRBJ2-7; D is perhaps TRBD1 (5 bases). Trimming left V 5 bases short and J 2 bases short, with 13 bases between. Germline V gene lookup returns CDR1 MGHDK and CDR2 SYGVNS. The CDR3 covers 14 residues. Incomplete CDR3 DNA: TGTGCCAGCAGTAAACCGGACACGGCCTACGAG. Translating gives CASSKPDTAYE. In full, the CDR3 reads CASSKPDTAYEQYF.

As regards this clone: The read is 3 residues too short to cover the CDR3 end, so that end is filled in from the germline J gene. The genes are TRBV7-3 and TRBJ2-2; 8 bases match TRBD2. This CDR3 region has 15 residues. Per germline, CDR1 SGHTA and CDR2 FQGTGA. V was clipped by 4 bases and J by 4 bases; unmatched bases: 5. The sequenced part of the CDR3 DNA is TGTGCCAGCAGCTGGAGCGGGAGTGGCACCGGGGAG. Translation: CASSWSGSGTGE. The entire CDR3 protein is CASSWSGSGTGELFF.

As for this clone: The read terminates 3 residues before the CDR3 end, so the remaining end is supplied by the germline J gene. The chain recombines TRBV18 with TRBJ2-4; 7 bases are a match to TRBD1. Germline V gene data show CDR1 as KGHSH and CDR2 as LQKENI. The CDR3 totals 12 residues. The CDR3 bases that were read are TGTGCCAGCTCACAGGGGGCTGGAGGT. The encoded protein is CASSQGAGG. The complete CDR3 reads CASSQGAGGQYF.

Regarding this clone: Coverage ceases 3 residues before the CDR3 finishes, and the germline J gene fills in the end. The chain is built from TRBV24-1 and TRBJ2-5, with D possibly TRBD2 on 5 matching bases. The CDR3 spans 12 residues. The V gene lost 4 bases and the J gene lost 7 bases, with 9 bases spanning the gap. Germline V gene sequence: CDR1 KGHDR, CDR2 SFDVKD. This CDR3 is CATSEAGATQYF. The sequenced part of the CDR3 DNA is TGTGCCACCAGTGAGGCGGGCGCGACC.

A remark on this clone: The read ends 3 residues shy of where the CDR3 ends; the end is completed using the germline J gene. The rearrangement uses TRBV28 and TRBJ1-2; 12 bases match TRBD1. This CDR3 is 13 amino acids long. The germline V gene encodes CDR1 MDHEN and CDR2 SYDVKM. The V segment lost 6 bases and the J segment 7 bases; nucleotides outside the gene matches: 3. The CDR3 sequence is CASRGQGAGGYTF. The sequenced CDR3 bases are TGTGCCAGCAGGGGACAGGGGGCAGGTGGC.

As to this clone: From the germline J gene comes the end of the CDR3, since the read stops 3 residues before it. This chain joins TRBV2 and TRBJ1-6, with 7 positions matching TRBD1. Germline CDR1 SNHLY, CDR2 FYNNEI. V trimming: 1 base; J trimming: 7 bases; junction bases outside the gene matches: 10. This CDR3 region has 17 residues. CDR3 DNA, as far as it was read: TGTGCCAGCAGTGAAGAAGGGGGTTGGACAGGAAATTCACCC. Translation: CASSEEGGWTGNSP. The entire CDR3 protein is CASSEEGGWTGNSPLHF. Using reference TRBV2 and TRBJ1-6 for the parts outside the CDR3, the full variable domain is EPEVTQTPSHQVTQMGQEVILRCVPISNHLYFYWYRQILGQKVEFLVSFYNNEISEKSEIFDDQFSVERPDGSNFTLKIRSTKLEDSAMYFCASSEEGGWTGNSPLHFGNGTRLTVT.

For this clone: The read is 3 residues too short to cover the CDR3 end, so that end is filled in from the germline J gene. This chain joins TRBV15 and TRBJ2-5, with 7 nucleotides matching TRBD2. The V gene end was trimmed by 1 base and the J gene end by 3 bases; junction bases not matched to a gene: 2. Per germline, CDR1 LNHNV and CDR2 YYDKDF (reference sequence). The CDR3 spans 14 residues. CDR3 bases read: TGTGCCACCAGCAGAGGGGGGGGTGAAGAGACC. Residues: CATSRGGGEET. In full, the CDR3 reads CATSRGGGEETQYF.

Points on this clone: Read coverage stops 3 residues before the CDR3 terminus; the germline J gene supplies the remainder. The chain couples TRBV18 to TRBJ1-2; D call uncertain. Germline loops: CDR1 KGHSH, CDR2 LQKENI. The CDR3 is 17 residues long. The CDR3 region is CASSPTSGSGGNNDYTF. The DNA read from the CDR3 is TGTGCCAGCTCACCTACTAGCGGGAGCGGTGGGAATAATGAC.

Concerning this clone: The read is 3 residues too short to cover the CDR3 end, so that end is filled in from the germline J gene. The chain employs TRBV20-1 and TRBJ1-6; 8 bases match TRBD1. The CDR3 is 14 residues long. CDR1 and CDR2 from the germline V gene are DFQATT and SNEGSKA (reference sequence). After removal of 1 base from V and 9 bases from J, the junction contained 5 bases not matched to a gene. CDR3 region: CSARGQGNGSPLHF. The covered CDR3 bases are TGCAGTGCTAGAGGACAGGGGAACGGTTCACCC.

Concerning this clone itself: The read ends 3 residues shy of where the CDR3 ends; the end is completed using the germline J gene. The chain employs TRBV19 and TRBJ2-1; 11 nucleotides line up with TRBD2. CDR3 size: 15 residues. Per germline, CDR1 LNHDA and CDR2 SQIVND (reference sequence). J was trimmed by 1 base and V by 7 bases; bases with no gene match: 3. Partial CDR3 DNA: TGTGCCAGTATCCGGACTAGCGGGTCCTACAATGAG. The encoded protein is CASIRTSGSYNE. The complete CDR3 protein is CASIRTSGSYNEQFF.

CDR3 DNA, as far as it was read: TGCGCCAGCATGGACGAAGGTGCGGGGGGGGGCTACGAG. This codes for CASMDEGAGGGYE. The full CDR3 is CASMDEGAGGGYEQYF. This sequence joins TRBV5-1 and TRBJ2-7, with 9 nucleotides matching TRBD2. The read terminates 3 residues ahead of where the CDR3 ends, so the germline J gene completes it. The CDR3 totals 16 residues. J was trimmed by 3 bases and V by 6 bases; bases with no gene match: 13. Germline V gene sequence: CDR1 SGHRS, CDR2 YFSETQ. Full variable domain (missing parts from reference TRBV5-1 and TRBJ2-7): KAGVTQTPRYLIKTRGQQVTLSCSPISGHRSVSWYQQTPGQGLQFLFEYFSETQRNKGNFPGRFSGRQFSNSRSEMNVSTLELGDSALYLCASMDEGAGGGYEQYFGPGTRLTVT.

Notes on this clone: The read is 3 residues too short to cover the CDR3 end, so that end is filled in from the germline J gene. The chain recombines TRBV5-1 with TRBJ2-4; TRBD2 matches 7 bases. The CDR3 is made up of 16 amino acids. Germline V gene sequence: CDR1 SGHRS, CDR2 YFSETQ. J lost 2 bases, V lost 2 bases, and 7 bases had no gene match. CDR3 loop: CASSFGEGFTKNIQYF. Incomplete CDR3 DNA: TGCGCCAGCAGCTTTGGGGAGGGGTTTACCAAAAACATT.

With respect to this clone: The missing CDR3 end, 3 residues past where the read stops, is filled in from the germline J gene. V usage is TRBV6-4 and J usage is TRBJ2-3; D possibly corresponds to TRBD2 (6 bases). The V end lost 2 bases, the J end lost 0 bases, and 6 bases lay between the germline ends. This CDR3 has 14 residues. In germline, CDR1 is MRHNA, CDR2 SNTAGT. The CDR3 DNA, read in part, is TGTGCCAGCAGTGACAGCGGGAGCACAGATACG. Amino acid sequence: CASSDSGSTDT. The CDR3, in full, reads CASSDSGSTDTQYF.

Of note for this clone: The CDR3 is cut off 3 residues early in the read; its end comes from the germline J gene. This sequence joins TRBV5-1 and TRBJ1-1; a possible D gene is TRBD1 (6 bases). The CDR3 runs to 15 residues. Per the germline V gene, CDR1 is SGHRS and CDR2 is YFSETQ. V was trimmed by 4 bases and J by 0 bases, leaving 13 bases between them. The sequenced part of the CDR3 DNA is TGCGCCAGCAGCACCAACAACAGGGTGAACACTGAA. Amino acids: CASSTNNRVNTE. The full CDR3 protein is CASSTNNRVNTEAFF.

The CDR3 bases that were read are TGCGCCAGCAGTGGGCCAGGGCAGCCC. This translates into CASSGPGQP. The CDR3 in its entirety is CASSGPGQPQHF. This rearrangement joins TRBV10-1 to TRBJ1-5; D possibly corresponds to TRBD1 (5 bases). The read ends 3 residues before the CDR3 terminus; that terminus is restored from the germline J gene. V gave up 4 bases and J gave up 7 bases, with 8 bases separating them. Germline CDR1 is WNHNN and CDR2 is SYGVQD (reference sequence). The CDR3 runs 12 residues.

As to this clone: Read data end 3 residues before the CDR3 end; the end is taken from the germline J gene. The chain combines TRBV19 with TRBJ1-1, with D maybe TRBD1 (6 bases). This CDR3 spans 13 amino acids. Per germline, CDR1 LNHDA and CDR2 SQIVND (reference sequence). V lost 2 bases and J 5 bases, leaving 9 bases between the germline ends. Incomplete CDR3 DNA: TGTGCCAGTAGTATACAGGGGAGGACTGAA. Translated, it gives CASSIQGRTE. The entire CDR3 is CASSIQGRTEAFF. Complete variable domain (other parts from reference TRBV19 and TRBJ1-1): DGGITQSPKYLFRKEGQNVTLSCEQNLNHDAMYWYRQDPGQGLRLIYYSQIVNDFQKGDIAEGYSVSREKKESFPLTVTSAQKNPTAFYLCASSIQGRTEAFFGQGTRLTVV.

Turning to this clone: The CDR3 is cut off 3 residues early in the read; its end comes from the germline J gene. V gene TRBV11-2 combines with J gene TRBJ1-2; the D gene is possibly TRBD1 (6 bases). The CDR3 extends over 14 amino acids. V dropped 1 base and J dropped 4 bases, with 10 bases sitting between them. Germline CDR1 and CDR2: SGHAT and FQNNGV. The CDR3 bases that were read are TGTGCCAGCAGCTTAGCGACAGGACCCTATGGC. Its translation is CASSLATGPYG. The CDR3 as a whole reads CASSLATGPYGYTF.

In the case of this clone: The CDR3 end lies 3 residues beyond the end of the read and is filled in from the germline J gene. V usage is TRBV12-3 or TRBV12-4 and J usage is TRBJ1-6; D is unclear. The ends were cut back, 1 base at V and 7 bases at J, with 8 bases in the middle. The CDR3 loop spans 14 amino acids. The DNA read from the CDR3 is TGTGCCAGCAGTTTAGGGAGAGGGAATTCACCC. The encoded protein is CASSLGRGNSP. The entire CDR3 protein reads CASSLGRGNSPLHF.

Comment on this clone: The CDR3 end lies 3 residues beyond the end of the read and is filled in from the germline J gene. This chain connects TRBV30 to TRBJ2-1; 7 nucleotides line up with TRBD1. CDR3 size: 14 residues. V dropped 7 bases and J dropped 4; count of bases not matched to a gene: 10. The germline gives CDR1 GTSNPN, CDR2 SVGIG (reference sequence). The CDR3 loop reads CASAGTAVYNEQFF. The sequenced CDR3 bases are TGTGCCTCCGCCGGGACAGCGGTGTACAATGAG.

Of note for this clone: The CDR3 end lies 3 residues beyond the end of the read and is filled in from the germline J gene. J is TRBJ2-1 and V is TRBV28; 8 nucleotides line up with TRBD2. The germline CDR1 and CDR2 sequences are MDHEN and SYDVKM. This CDR3 contains 16 residues. V lost 7 bases, J lost 1 base, and 9 bases stayed unmatched. The CDR3 spells CASTSGGAVSYNEQFF. The sequenced CDR3 bases are TGTGCCAGCACCAGCGGGGGAGCGGTTTCCTACAATGAG.

With regard to this clone: The CDR3 end falls 3 residues outside the read, so it is completed with the germline J gene. The V gene is TRBV5-5, the J gene TRBJ2-7; TRBD2 matches 8 bases. Germline V lookup: CDR1 SGHKS, CDR2 YYEKEE (reference sequence). The J segment lost 3 bases and the V segment lost 0 bases, leaving 5 bases of the junction unmatched. The CDR3 sequence is 15 residues long. CDR3 bases read: TGTGCCAGCAGCTTGGAACTAGCGGATTTCTACGAG. Its translation is CASSLELADFYE. The entire CDR3 sequence reads CASSLELADFYEQYF.